This T cell receptor (beta chain) derives from a study of regulatory T cells in long-lasting Graves disease. Time point reported: newly diagnosed GD, antithyroid drugs for less than 3 months. PBMCs were the source of the RNA used for TCR sequencing. General study points: Persistent-disease Graves' patients showed less TCR diversity than new cases.

This CDR3 contains 15 residues. CDR1 SGHKS and CDR2 YYEKEE come from the germline V gene (reference sequence). Trimming stripped 0 bases from V and 6 bases from J, with 15 bases between. Library construction for TCR beta used iRepertoire HTBI primers and Arm-PCR of CDR3 regions. TCRdb independently ran MiXCR on the multiplex PCR reads; one entry per CDR3 protein. This sample carries about 470,000 distinct CDR3 sequences, 15% of them seen once, and the ten largest clones take around 17%. Note on this clonotype: Its antigen is still unknown.

The sample also formed part of further work on T cells in Graves' hyperthyroidism and ophthalmopathy. That investigation notes: The HTBI primer set drove a first-round RT-PCR of the TCR CDR3.

The gene calls are TRBV5-5 and TRBJ1-2; D perhaps matches TRBD1 (5 bases). The sequences come from peripheral blood mononuclear cells (PBMCs), collected at new diagnosis, from a patient treated with antithyroid drugs. This clonotype was sampled from a woman aged 25 to 45 with Graves disease. CDR3 coding DNA: TGTGCCAGCAGCTTGGGGGGCAGGGACCAAGATGGCTACACCTTC. It translates to CASSLGGRDQDGYTF.